This T cell receptor beta chain was sequenced for a study of beta chain features in type 1 diabetes. The germline V gene has CDR1 GTSNPN and CDR2 SVGIG (reference sequence). V was pared by 4 bases and J by 1 base, with 11 bases between. This CDR3 comprises 13 residues. Comment on this clone: Its antigen is still unknown.

Expressed TCRB transcripts were sequenced, since all the RNA that had been isolated was reverse transcribed. Using immunoSEQ multiplex PCR, the repertoire was profiled, and TCRdb retains in-frame clones only, with some absent. The data contain roughly 700,000 clones, 13% of them singletons. General study points: Significant though moderate, a shortening of TCRB CDR3s appeared in all four CD4+ subsets of Type 1 diabetes patients. HLA influence on TCRB rearrangement stayed unresolved here.

The receptor was isolated from a man aged 18 to 30 with type 1 diabetes. The sequenced material came from naive CD4+ T cells from blood. The chain carries TRBV30 and TRBJ2-7; weak D call: TRBD2 (5 bases). CDR3 nucleotides: TGTGCCTGGAACCGGGGAAGGTCCTACGAGCAGTACTTC. It translates to CAWNRGRSYEQYF.